A selection of T cell receptor beta chains follows, all from one sample in a study of blood T cell repertoires in COVID-19. TCRdb keeps only in-frame clones here, not all; method: immunoSEQ multiplex PCR. The table has about 67,000 clones, 85% to 90% seen once. Sample: peripheral blood. These receptors all come from a man aged 50 to 59 with active COVID-19. CDR3s leave out the opening cysteine and the closing phenylalanine or tryptophan. Clone size is stated in some rows and not others, as once, few, many or a class when expanded.

J gene: TRBJ2-5; V gene: TRBV24-1; clone size: NA; CDR3 protein: ATSDGLTQETQY
J gene: TRBJ2-7; V gene: TRBV18; clone size: NA; CDR3 protein: ASSPGIPRDEQY
J gene: TRBJ2-7; V gene: TRBV5-6; clone size: NA; CDR3 protein: ASNFIGQGPFEQY
J gene: TRBJ2-2; V gene: TRBV24-1; clone size: NA; CDR3 protein: ATSDLDRGFDTGELF
J gene: TRBJ2-3; V gene: TRBV20-1; clone size: few; CDR3 protein: SASGQGRGDTQY
J gene: TRBJ1-2; V gene: TRBV5-5; clone size: NA; CDR3 protein: ASSLTGGRGYT
J gene: TRBJ2-3; V gene: TRBV18; clone size: NA; CDR3 protein: ASSLFTGSTDTQY
J gene: TRBJ2-3; V gene: TRBV24-1; clone size: NA; CDR3 protein: ATSDFESLANTDTQY
J gene: TRBJ2-7; V gene: TRBV11-2; clone size: NA; CDR3 protein: ASSPRPAETYEQY
J gene: TRBJ1-1; V gene: TRBV2; clone size: NA; CDR3 protein: ASTRVNTEAF
J gene: TRBJ1-1; V gene: TRBV7-8; clone size: NA; CDR3 protein: ASSPGGQTNTEAF
J gene: TRBJ1-5; V gene: TRBV7-8; clone size: NA; CDR3 protein: ASSGDRVQPQH
J gene: TRBJ2-3; V gene: TRBV2; clone size: NA; CDR3 protein: ASTLGWESTDTQY
J gene: TRBJ2-7; V gene: TRBV28; clone size: NA; CDR3 protein: ASSSPGQRASYEQY
J gene: TRBJ2-5; V gene: TRBV2; clone size: NA; CDR3 protein: ASSGDSLETQY
J gene: TRBJ1-2; V gene: TRBV6-5; clone size: NA; CDR3 protein: ASSIRKSDRGYT
J gene: TRBJ2-2; V gene: TRBV6-2/TRBV6-3; clone size: NA; CDR3 protein: ASSLWGTGQNTGELF
J gene: TRBJ2-7; V gene: TRBV2; clone size: NA; CDR3 protein: ASSEAGGEAEQY
J gene: TRBJ1-2; V gene: TRBV3-1/TRBV3-2; clone size: NA; CDR3 protein: ASSQETGGNYGYT
J gene: TRBJ1-6; V gene: TRBV7-2; clone size: NA; CDR3 protein: ASSSTYNRGSPLH
J gene: TRBJ2-7; V gene: TRBV7-8; clone size: NA; CDR3 protein: ASSRGADYEQY
J gene: TRBJ2-2; V gene: TRBV5-4; clone size: NA; CDR3 protein: ASSLGSGSPGELF
J gene: TRBJ2-3; V gene: TRBV5-5; clone size: NA; CDR3 protein: ASSSPSGSTDTQY
J gene: TRBJ2-3; V gene: TRBV27; clone size: NA; CDR3 protein: ASSFDRTDTDTQY
J gene: TRBJ2-7; V gene: TRBV4-2; clone size: NA; CDR3 protein: ASSQVGYGTYEQY
J gene: TRBJ1-6; V gene: TRBV28; clone size: NA; CDR3 protein: ASTLRRYNSPLH
J gene: TRBJ2-1; V gene: TRBV19; clone size: few; CDR3 protein: ASSYRGYPPYNEQF
J gene: TRBJ2-5; V gene: TRBV18; clone size: NA; CDR3 protein: ASSPQGGPETQY
J gene: TRBJ1-2; V gene: TRBV19; clone size: NA; CDR3 protein: ASSMGFPGENYGYT
J gene: TRBJ1-2; V gene: TRBV5-1; clone size: NA; CDR3 protein: ASSLAYVQGGYGYT
J gene: TRBJ1-1; V gene: TRBV5-1; clone size: NA; CDR3 protein: ASSLEQGARKTF
J gene: TRBJ2-1; V gene: TRBV19; clone size: NA; CDR3 protein: ASSIAVVYNEQF
J gene: TRBJ1-1; V gene: TRBV18; clone size: NA; CDR3 protein: ASSPDKNTEAF
J gene: TRBJ1-1; V gene: TRBV5-4; clone size: NA; CDR3 protein: ASSPGQGTTEAF
J gene: TRBJ1-2; V gene: TRBV19; clone size: NA; CDR3 protein: ASNPSDRGNYGYT
J gene: TRBJ1-5; V gene: TRBV24-1; clone size: NA; CDR3 protein: ATRANRGDNQPQH
J gene: TRBJ2-3; V gene: TRBV7-6; clone size: NA; CDR3 protein: ASSFFPQGNTQY
J gene: TRBJ2-1; V gene: TRBV24-1; clone size: many; CDR3 protein: ATQAGRSEQF
J gene: TRBJ2-7; V gene: TRBV9; clone size: NA; CDR3 protein: ASSVPPEGHEQY
J gene: TRBJ2-3; V gene: TRBV7-9; clone size: NA; CDR3 protein: ASSLGEGPDTQY
J gene: TRBJ2-7; V gene: TRBV28; clone size: NA; CDR3 protein: ASLAGLAGGSYEQY
J gene: TRBJ1-1; V gene: TRBV7-8; clone size: NA; CDR3 protein: ASRSGTGYNEAF
J gene: TRBJ2-1; V gene: TRBV20-1; clone size: once; CDR3 protein: SASTGSDEQF
J gene: TRBJ1-6; V gene: TRBV7-2; clone size: NA; CDR3 protein: ASSPRGPAESPLH
J gene: TRBJ2-7; V gene: TRBV28; clone size: few; CDR3 protein: ASRASGWGSYEQY
J gene: TRBJ2-2; V gene: TRBV7-2; clone size: NA; CDR3 protein: ASSPRGSRGPNTGELF
J gene: TRBJ2-5; V gene: TRBV14; clone size: NA; CDR3 protein: ASSQDRRAETQY
J gene: TRBJ2-1; V gene: TRBV18; clone size: NA; CDR3 protein: ASSPSGSASYNEQF
J gene: TRBJ2-1; V gene: TRBV19; clone size: NA; CDR3 protein: ASRMGSTGNNEQF
J gene: TRBJ2-7; V gene: TRBV18; clone size: few; CDR3 protein: ASSPISQVSYEQY
J gene: TRBJ1-2; V gene: TRBV19; clone size: few; CDR3 protein: ASNSPYLGQGINYGYT
J gene: TRBJ1-5; V gene: TRBV7-6; clone size: few; CDR3 protein: ASSLAGTANQPQH
J gene: TRBJ1-1; V gene: TRBV7-7; clone size: NA; CDR3 protein: ASSQHLNTEAF